This T cell receptor (beta chain) was obtained from a study of blood T cell repertoires in COVID-19 (dated by TCRdb to the early 2020s). In the study overall: The collaborator samples originated in the United States, Italy and Spain and spanned the acute and convalescent phases of COVID-19. A de-identified subject ID, COVID-19 status, age in years and sex were almost always included in the sample metadata. The material from the prospective study consisted of cDNA or gDNA derived from T cells, B-cell-depleted T cells, or PBMCs. The dataset comprised deeply sampled blood TCRbeta repertoires from subjects exposed to, actively infected with, or recovered from COVID-19. Samples were obtained from the ongoing ImmuneRACE study (first 160 participants) and from 1,254 subjects provided by 6 global collaborators. The repertoires were made available in a free public database intended to serve as a resource for research on the immune response to SARS-CoV-2. Where available, HLA class I and class II types were obtained from metadata supplied by the sample provider rather than from assay-based typing. Results the study describes overall, beyond this receptor: The quantity of clinical and demographic metadata differed by source and by participant and was supplied without curation.

TCRbeta CDR3 regions were amplified from genomic DNA using the immunoSEQ Assay, a bias-controlled multiplex PCR. The authors' analysis ran thus. Nucleated cell counts per sample were estimated from amplification of reference gene primers within the assay. To quantify the absolute abundance of each unique TCRbeta CDR3 rearrangement, sequence reads were collapsed and filtered. For each sample, productive Simpson clonality was calculated as the square root of Simpson's diversity index across productive rearrangements. In TCRdb, the immuneACCESS table is reduced to in-frame sequences with V and J assigned. These tables do not hold every clone; where another copy was compared, an unresolved V gene accounts for under half, and the others remain unexplained. Clonal size and the V and J genes are those of that table, whereas D and trimming came from the DNA. Present in this sample are roughly 87,000 clones, roughly 88% of which were seen just once. The top ten clonotypes cover 2.5% to 3.5% of the sample.

Comments on this clone: Its binding antigen is unknown. No per-base quality is available; no much larger clone lies one base away.

The CDR3 spans 14 residues, from the cysteine through the phenylalanine. Kept here is only the CDR3 DNA, which spans 42 bases and is read in frame from base 1. Relative to germline, V is missing 4 bases and J is missing 3 bases, with 3 bases of the junction outside any gene match. As encoded in the germline V gene, CDR1 is SGHNT while CDR2 is YENEEA. One collaborating source in Seattle enrolled patients during active infection and followed them longitudinally through the course of disease. The collaborating institutions used their own protocols to collect whole blood in K2EDTA tubes. Collaborator samples were shipped for TCRbeta analysis as frozen whole blood, isolated PBMCs, or DNA extracted from either sample type.

The sample comprised peripheral blood. This chain is built from TRBV11-3 and TRBJ2-3; 8 junctional bases match TRBD1. The origin of this receptor is a woman of 80 years or more with COVID-19, enrolled during active disease. The CDR3 reads as follows: CASSSWDRTDTQYF. The DNA sequence is as follows: TGTGCCAGCAGCTCATGGGACAGGACAGATACGCAGTATTTT. Where the CDR3 stops, the reference TRBV11-3 and TRBJ2-3 genes take over; the full variable domain is EAGVVQSPRYKIIEKKQPVAFWCNPISGHNTLYWYLQNLGQGPELLIRYENEEAVDDSQLPKDRFSAERLKGVDSTLKIQPAELGDSAVYLCASSSWDRTDTQYFGPGTRLTVL.